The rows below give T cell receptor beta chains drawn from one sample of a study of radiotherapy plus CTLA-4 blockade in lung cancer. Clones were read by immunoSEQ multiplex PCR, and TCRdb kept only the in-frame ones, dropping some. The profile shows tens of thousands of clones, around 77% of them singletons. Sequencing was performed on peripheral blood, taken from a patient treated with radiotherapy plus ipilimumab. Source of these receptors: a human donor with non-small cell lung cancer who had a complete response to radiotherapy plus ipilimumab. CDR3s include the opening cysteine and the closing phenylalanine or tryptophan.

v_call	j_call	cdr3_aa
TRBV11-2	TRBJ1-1	CASSLRGAGKGGEAFF
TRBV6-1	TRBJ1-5	CASREQGRGNQPQHF
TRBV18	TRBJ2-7	CASSPHGLAGIGYEQYF
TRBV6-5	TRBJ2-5	CASSYSPGQGQETQYF
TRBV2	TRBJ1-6	CASRVDNIYNSPLHF
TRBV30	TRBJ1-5	CAWSPTGTRQPQHF
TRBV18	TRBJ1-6	CASSLGSTGQSYSPLHF
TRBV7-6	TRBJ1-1	CASSRTGDTEAFF
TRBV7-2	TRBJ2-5	CASSLAGQGGTQYF
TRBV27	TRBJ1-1	CASSLLLGSANTEAFF
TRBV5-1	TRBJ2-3	CASSTGTGPGDTQYF
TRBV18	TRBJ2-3	CASSPLPGGTLTDTQYF
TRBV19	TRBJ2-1	CASKLPPYNEQFF
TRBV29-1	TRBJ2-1	CSVWGLVGYNEQFF
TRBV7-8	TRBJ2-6	CASSSTGGGLFSGANVLTF
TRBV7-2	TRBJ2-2	CASNPGNTGELFF
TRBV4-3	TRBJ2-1	CASSQEGQGLNEQFF
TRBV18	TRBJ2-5	CASSLLRVTERRETQYF
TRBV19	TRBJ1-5	CASSARTGPAKPQHF
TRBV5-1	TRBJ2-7	CASSSRDSNEQYF
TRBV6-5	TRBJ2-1	CASANSGSRLNEQFF
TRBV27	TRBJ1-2	CASSLLKTGGMIYGYTF
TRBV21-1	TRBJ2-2	CASSTLAGVLFGTGELFF
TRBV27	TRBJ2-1	CASSYLMGGEQFF
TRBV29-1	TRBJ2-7	CSGATSSGRSEQYF
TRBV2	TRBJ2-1	CASSEGQRPSDEQFF
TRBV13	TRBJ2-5	CASSLRDFQETQYF
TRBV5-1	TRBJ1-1	CASSPRDMNTEAFF
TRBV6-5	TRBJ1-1	CASSRLNTEAFF
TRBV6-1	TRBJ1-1	CASRISGTGFPEAFF
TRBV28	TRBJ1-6	CASSLRQGRISPLHF
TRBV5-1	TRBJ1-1	CASSIGTGGNTEAFF
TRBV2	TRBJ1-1	CASTQNGVPNTEAFF
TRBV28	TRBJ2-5	CASSFGASGRRTETQYF
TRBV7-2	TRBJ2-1	CASSLVLAGLSYNEQFF
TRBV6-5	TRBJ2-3	CASSSHDRETDTQYF
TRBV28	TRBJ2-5	CASSPAKTGEETQYF
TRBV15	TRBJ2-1	CATSRGTTAGDEQFF
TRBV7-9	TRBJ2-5	CASRPARGGQETQYF
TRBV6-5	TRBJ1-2	CASSGTGGGYGYTF
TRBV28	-	CASRVSWGPSYEQYF
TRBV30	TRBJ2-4	CAWNPAGRMTKNIQYF